The 8 T cell receptor beta chains reported below all come from one sample, sequenced in a study of T cells in localized non-small cell lung cancer (dated by TCRdb to the early 2020s). Library construction relied on the immunoSEQ multiplex PCR assay. TCRdb limited this immuneACCESS table to in-frame rearrangements with V and J called. A share of clones is missing; checked studies link under half to unresolved V genes, and the rest is unexplained. A total of 25,000 to 30,000 clones appear in this sample, about 91% of them only once. Of the sample, over 25% is held by the ten largest clones. The source material was peripheral blood, sampled before any cancer treatment. The receptors shown here come from a female donor of 60 years or more with stage I lung adenocarcinoma.

The chain uses TRBV6-5 and TRBJ1-4, with D perhaps matching TRBD1 (5 bases). Germline loops: CDR1 MNHEY, CDR2 SVGAGI. V was trimmed by 3 bases and J by 7 bases, leaving 15 bases between them. The CDR3 has 15 residues. The CDR3: CASSYSGTTFEKLFF. The CDR3 nucleotides read TGTGCCAGCAGTTATTCCGGGACGACTTTTGAAAAACTGTTTTTT.

V usage is TRBV7-6 and J usage is TRBJ2-6; D is uncertain. V was clipped by 1 base and J by 5 bases, with 6 bases between them. The germline V gene has CDR1 SGHVS and CDR2 FNYEAQ. The CDR3 extends over 14 amino acids. CDR3 in DNA: TGTGCCAGCAGCTTAGGTCCCCGGGCCAACGTCCTGACTTTC. Its translation: CASSLGPRANVLTF.

CDR3 in amino acids: CASSRLRTDSSYEQYF. The DNA of the CDR3 is TGTGCCAGCAGTCGACTAAGGACAGACAGTTCCTACGAGCAGTACTTC. The genes are TRBV11-2 and TRBJ2-7; a possible D gene is TRBD1 (6 bases). The germline V and J ends were trimmed by 6 bases and 1 base, with 19 bases remaining between them. Germline CDR1 reads SGHAT; CDR2 reads FQNNGV. This CDR3 is built from 16 residues. Drawing the rest from reference TRBV11-2 and TRBJ2-7, the complete variable domain is EAGVAQSPRYKIIEKRQSVAFWCNPISGHATLYWYQQILGQGPKLLIQFQNNGVVDDSQLPKDRFSAERLKGVDSTLKIQPAKLEDSAVYLCASSRLRTDSSYEQYFGPGTRLTVT.

This clone was detected only once. The V call is TRBV5-1, the J call TRBJ2-3, with 9 bases fitting TRBD2. From germline, CDR1 is SGHRS and CDR2 YFSETQ. Trimming cost V 5 bases and J 4 bases; bases outside gene matches: 14. The CDR3 consists of 17 residues. Here the CDR3 DNA reads TGCGCCAGCAGGGCGCGGGGTGCTAGCGGGACCGCAGATACGCAGTATTTT. Encoded protein: CASRARGASGTADTQYF.

The J gene is TRBJ2-6, the V gene TRBV27; 7 nucleotides line up with TRBD1. Per germline, CDR1 MNHEY and CDR2 SMNVEV (reference sequence). The CDR3 contains 15 residues. The V segment lost 11 bases and the J segment 4 bases; nucleotides outside the gene matches: 11. CDR3 DNA: TGTGCCCGCCGCCCGACAGGGTGGGGGGCCAACGTCCTGACTTTC. It specifies CARRPTGWGANVLTF.

The V and J genes are TRBV30 and TRBJ2-1; 11 bases align to TRBD2. The junction had 11 bases not matched to a gene; V was cut back by 0 bases and J by 10 bases. The CDR3 sequence is 16 residues long. CDR1 and CDR2 (germline): GTSNPN, SVGIG (reference sequence). The DNA of the CDR3 is TGTGCCTGGAGTGTATTAGGGCTAGCGGGGGGAAAAGAGCAGTTCTTC. Its translation is CAWSVLGLAGGKEQFF. Looking up the rest from reference TRBV30 and TRBJ2-1 gives the full variable domain: SQTIHQWPATLVQPVGSPLSLECTVEGTSNPNLYWYRQAAGRGLQLLFYSVGIGQISSEVPQNLSASRPQDRQFILSSKKLLLSDSGFYLCAWSVLGLAGGKEQFFGPGTRLTVL.

The rearrangement joins TRBV4-1 to TRBJ2-5; the match to TRBD2 covers 11 bases. V was pared by 0 bases and J by 4 bases, with 4 bases of the junction left unmatched. The V gene's germline CDR1 is MGHRA and CDR2 YSYEKL. The CDR3 sequence is 16 residues long. CDR3 in amino acids: CASSQDRLAGGETQYF. CDR3 nucleotide sequence: TGCGCCAGCAGCCAAGATAGGCTAGCGGGGGGAGAGACCCAGTACTTC.

This clone appeared a single time. The chain carries TRBV28 and TRBJ2-5, with a tentative D call TRBD2 (6 bases). Trimming shortened V by 7 bases and J by 7 bases, and 16 bases separated the two germline ends. The CDR3 is made up of 13 amino acids. From germline, CDR1 is MDHEN and CDR2 SYDVKM. For the CDR3, the DNA is TGTGCCAGCACCCCACGGGGGAGATGGACCCAGTACTTC. Protein product: CASTPRGRWTQYF.